The present T cell receptor beta chain was sequenced within a study of blood T cell repertoires in COVID-19. Study in general: Acute and convalescent COVID-19 specimens originated in the United States, Italy and Spain. T cells, B-cell-depleted T cells, or PBMCs supplied cDNA or gDNA.

Authors' analysis steps: Estimated nucleated cell counts came from reference gene primer amplification. The method was immunoSEQ multiplex PCR; TCRdb's version includes in-frame clones alone and lacks a portion of them. Clone size and the V and J calls come from that table; the DNA yielded D and trimming. Of around 100,000 clones in the sample, roughly nine tenths were seen once. The Seattle site enrolled patients during active infection and followed them longitudinally. The CDR3 has 12 amino acids. Trimming took 1 base from V and 14 from J, leaving 12 bases between them. Germline CDR1 reads SGHAT; CDR2 reads FQNNGV.

The sample comprised peripheral blood. V is TRBV11-2 and J is TRBJ2-1, with D possibly being TRBD2 (6 bases). The receptor's source is a man aged 55 to 70 with COVID-19, enrolled during active disease. The CDR3 region is CASSLVLQREFF. The DNA for the CDR3 is TGTGCCAGCAGCTTAGTCCTCCAGCGGGAGTTCTTC.